The 15 T cell receptor beta chains reported below all come from one sample, sequenced in a study of blood T cell repertoires in COVID-19 (dated by TCRdb to the early 2020s). Libraries were made using the immunoSEQ multiplex PCR assay. TCRdb provides this immuneACCESS table in a form limited to in-frame rearrangements. Some clones are lacking; in checked studies, under half of them reflect an unresolved V gene, and why the rest are absent is not known. The sample table shows some 58,000 clones, and 80% to 95% are seen once. Together, the top ten hold under 5.5% of the sample. The sample was peripheral blood. All receptors derive from a man aged 50-60 years with active COVID-19.

This chain uses TRBV7-2 with TRBJ2-2; D not certain. V lost 5 bases to trimming and J lost 0 bases, with 10 bases between them. Germline loops: CDR1 SGHTA, CDR2 FQGNSA. The CDR3 length is 15 residues. The CDR3, as DNA: TGTGCCAGCAGCCCTCCTAAAGCGAACACCGGGGAGCTGTTTTTT. Amino acid sequence: CASSPPKANTGELFF. Full variable domain (rest looked up from reference TRBV7-2 and TRBJ2-2): GAGVSQSPSNKVTEKGKDVELRCDPISGHTALYWYRQSLGQGLEFLIYFQGNSAPDKSGLPSDRFSAERTGGSVSTLTIQRTQQEDSAVYLCASSPPKANTGELFFGEGSRLTVL.

The chain combines TRBV6-5 with TRBJ2-4; TRBD2 aligns across 7 bases. The trim removed 6 bases at V and 5 bases at J, leaving 10 bases unmatched. Germline CDR1 and CDR2: MNHEY and SVGAGI. This CDR3 is 15 amino acids long. The CDR3 DNA reads as TGTGCCAGCAGCTGGGGGGGGGTTGGTGAAAACATTCAGTACTTC. Translating gives CASSWGGVGENIQYF.

J is TRBJ2-1 and V is TRBV28, with D maybe TRBD2 (6 bases). Trimming took off 3 bases at V and 3 bases at J, with 9 bases between the two ends. This CDR3 comprises 14 residues. Germline CDR1 reads MDHEN; CDR2 reads SYDVKM. The CDR3 loop is CASSFGRYYNEQFF. CDR3 bases: TGTGCCAGCAGTTTCGGGAGATACTACAATGAGCAGTTCTTC.

This clone appeared once. The genes are TRBV6-2 or TRBV6-3 and TRBJ2-1; TRBD1 aligns across 7 bases. Per germline, CDR1 MNHEY and CDR2 SVGEGT. V lost 2 bases, J lost 9 bases, and 10 bases stayed unmatched. The CDR3 is made up of 15 amino acids. CDR3 sequence: CASSYPTGFTSEQFF. The CDR3, as DNA: TGTGCCAGCAGTTACCCGACAGGGTTTACAAGTGAGCAGTTCTTC.

The chain recombines TRBV5-1 with TRBJ2-7, with TRBD1 as a possible D gene (6 bases). This CDR3 spans 15 amino acids. With 2 bases removed from V and 0 bases from J, the gap between germline ends came to 12 bases. The germline V gene has CDR1 SGHRS and CDR2 YFSETQ. The CDR3 nucleotides are TGCGCCAGCAGCTTACAGGGATCCAACTCCTACGAGCAGTACTTC. The encoded protein is CASSLQGSNSYEQYF.

This chain joins TRBV19 and TRBJ2-7; no clear D. From germline, CDR1 is LNHDA and CDR2 SQIVND (reference sequence). The CDR3 has 14 amino acids. Trimming left V 3 bases short and J 0 bases short, with 9 bases between. The chain's CDR3 is CASSMRISSYEQYF. CDR3 nucleotide sequence: TGTGCCAGTAGTATGCGGATTTCCTCCTACGAGCAGTACTTC.

The chain links TRBV4-1 to TRBJ2-3, with a tentative D call TRBD2 (7 bases). Trimming pared 5 bases from V and 2 bases from J, leaving 17 bases between. The CDR3 has 16 residues. Germline loops: CDR1 MGHRA, CDR2 YSYEKL. CDR3 DNA: TGCGCCAGCAGCGGAGAGGGGGGGTCGAACACAGATACGCAGTATTTT. Translation gives CASSGEGGSNTDTQYF.

The rearrangement links TRBV27 to TRBJ2-1, with 13 positions matching TRBD2. CDR1 is MNHEY and CDR2 is SMNVEV in the germline V gene (reference sequence). The CDR3 has 16 residues. The J segment lost 9 bases and the V segment lost 6 bases, leaving 11 bases of the junction unmatched. The CDR3 protein is CASRPGGLAGVGEQFF. CDR3 coding DNA: TGTGCCAGCAGACCTGGAGGACTAGCGGGAGTCGGTGAGCAGTTCTTC.

V is TRBV5-4 and J is TRBJ1-4, with a weak D call TRBD1 (5 bases). This CDR3 contains 15 residues. With 3 bases removed from V and 0 bases from J, the gap between germline ends came to 9 bases. Per the germline V gene, CDR1 is SGHNT and CDR2 is YYREEE (reference sequence). The CDR3 sequence is CASSWGGATNEKLFF. The CDR3 nucleotides are TGTGCCAGCAGCTGGGGCGGCGCAACTAATGAAAAACTGTTTTTT.

The chain joins TRBV4-1 to TRBJ2-7, with 8 bases matching TRBD2. CDR1 is MGHRA and CDR2 is YSYEKL in the germline V gene. This CDR3 contains 15 residues. The V and J ends lost 2 bases and 3 bases, in that order; junction bases with no gene match: 6. The DNA for the CDR3 is TGCGCCAGCAGCCAACCTGGGAGCGGGAGCTACGAGCAGTACTTC. It specifies CASSQPGSGSYEQYF.

In nucleotides, the CDR3 is TGTGCCAGCAGTTCCTCACAACACAATGAGCAGTTCTTC. It translates to CASSSSQHNEQFF. The gene calls are TRBV12-3 or TRBV12-4 and TRBJ2-1, with D hard to call. Trimming stripped 4 bases from V and 5 bases from J, with 9 bases between. The CDR3 sequence is 13 residues long.

This clone appeared once. This rearrangement joins TRBV4-3 to TRBJ1-2; D not resolved. Trimming pared 0 bases from V and 4 bases from J, leaving 15 bases between. Germline-derived CDR1 and CDR2 are LGHNA and YSLEER. The CDR3 runs 16 residues. CDR3 amino acids: CASSQDSPGPSYGYTF. DNA for the CDR3: TGCGCCAGCAGCCAAGATTCCCCAGGTCCATCCTATGGCTACACCTTC.

V is TRBV2 and J is TRBJ1-5, with D perhaps TRBD1 (5 bases). CDR1 is SNHLY and CDR2 is FYNNEI in the germline V gene. This CDR3 is built from 15 residues. V was clipped by 6 bases and J by 5 bases, with 17 bases between them. Written as DNA, the CDR3 is TGTGCCAGCAGCCTTAGACAGAATAGGGATCAGCCCCAGCATTTT. This gives the protein CASSLRQNRDQPQHF.

The count of this clone is one. The rearrangement joins TRBV5-6 to TRBJ2-5; D perhaps matches TRBD1 (5 bases). Germline CDR1 SGHDT, CDR2 YYEEEE. Trimming removed 4 bases from V and 5 bases from J, with 24 bases in between. This CDR3 is 17 amino acids long. The CDR3 DNA follows: TGTGCCAGCAGCCCCCGTGGGGCAGCCATATTTGTTGAGACCCAGTACTTC. Protein: CASSPRGAAIFVETQYF.

This clone came up a few times. The sample has other DNA sequences that encode this CDR3 too. The gene calls are TRBV28 and TRBJ1-4; D is unclear. The CDR3 consists of 12 residues. From germline, CDR1 is MDHEN and CDR2 SYDVKM. Trimming shortened V by 5 bases and J by 4 bases, and 5 bases separated the two germline ends. This CDR3 is CASSPSNEKLFF. Here the CDR3 DNA reads TGTGCCAGCAGTCCCAGTAATGAAAAACTGTTTTTT.